This TCR beta chain derives from a study of blood T cell repertoires in COVID-19. Overall study context: COVID-19 samples collected from the United States, Italy and Spain covered acute and convalescent phases. T cells, B-cell-depleted T cells, or PBMCs supplied cDNA or gDNA.

Method: immunoSEQ multiplex PCR; TCRdb's copy keeps in-frame clones and lacks some. The sample holds some 43,000 clones, around 85% seen once. V gave up 0 bases and J gave up 9 bases, with 12 bases separating them. Per germline, CDR1 LGHNA and CDR2 YSLEER. This CDR3 is 15 amino acids long. This clone was observed a single time. This clonotype was sampled from a man aged 35 to 55 with active or convalescent COVID-19. V is TRBV4-3 and J is TRBJ1-6; no reliable D call. The specimen sequenced was peripheral blood. The CDR3 nucleotides are TGCGCCAGCAGCCAAGAGGGCTTCGGTAGTTCACCCCTCCACTTT. This translates into CASSQEGFGSSPLHF.